The 20 T cell receptor beta chains given below trace back to one sample, sequenced in a study of tumor-infiltrating lymphocytes in primary liver carcinoma. TCR beta cDNA was reverse-transcribed from about 500 ng of total RNA. The reaction used a constant-region primer and ProtoScript II reverse transcriptase. It was through three nested multiplex PCR rounds of slightly modified ARM-PCR that TCR beta libraries arose. With TRBV1-TRBV30 forward primers and a C-beta reverse primer, the first two PCR rounds were run for about 10 cycles each. TCRdb called the multiplex PCR reads again in MiXCR, with one record for every CDR3 protein. The sample records tens of thousands of distinct CDR3 sequences, roughly two thirds being singletons. Co-extracted RNA and DNA came from around 20-30 mg of unsorted bulk tissue. Sequencing was performed on liver tumor tissue from sampling region 4. Subset in this sample: tumor region T4, right-lateral pole. The source is a man aged 40-49 years with primary liver carcinoma and hepatitis B virus infection.

This clonotype is a singleton in its sample. The chain is built from TRBV12-3 or TRBV12-4 and TRBJ2-7; D may be TRBD2 (6 bases). Trimming pared 4 bases from V and 6 bases from J, leaving 16 bases between. This CDR3 region has 14 residues. The DNA for the CDR3 is TGTGCCAGCAGTTCATTGGTCGGGGGTGGCGAGCAGTACTTC. Its translation: CASSSLVGGGEQYF.

A few counts support this clonotype. Germline and junction disagree at one end, which may indicate a read error. The rearrangement joins TRBV4-1 to TRBJ2-7; 12 bases map to TRBD2. The germline CDR1 and CDR2 sequences are MGHRA and YSYEKL. The CDR3 sequence is 15 residues long. The CDR3 region is CARSQELAGGYGQYF. The CDR3 nucleotides are TGCGCCAGGAGCCAAGAACTAGCGGGAGGATACGGGCAGTACTTC.

In regard to this clonotype: The germline gene is not matched at one end of the junction; a read error may be the cause. The genes are TRBV5-1 and TRBJ2-1, with a possible D match to TRBD2 (5 bases). The CDR3 length is 13 residues. In germline, CDR1 is SGHRS, CDR2 YFSETQ. The CDR3: CASGLAEGIEQFF. For the CDR3, the DNA is TGCGCCAGCGGCTTGGCCGAGGGTATCGAGCAGTTCTTC.

As concerns this clonotype: This likely comes from a read error, as the CDR3 has no conserved phenylalanine or tryptophan at its end. It is unclear where the CDR3 begins or ends on the DNA, so no DNA is shown, and the CDR3 is as TCRdb lists it. V is TRBV10-2 and J is TRBJ1-5; the table's TRBD1 call for D was not verified on the DNA. The CDR3 has 11 amino acids, counting both end residues. Germline CDR1 WSHSY, CDR2 SAAADI. Here the CDR3 reads CASGEGGLQRS.

On this clonotype itself: Germline is not matched at one junction end, which may reflect a read error. The chain carries TRBV12-3 or TRBV12-4 and TRBJ2-2, with D possibly being TRBD2 (5 bases). The CDR3 sequence is 13 residues long. CDR3 loop: CASVRPVAGEPLF. As DNA, the CDR3 is TGTGCCAGCGTCCGACCAGTGGCCGGGGAGCCGTTATTT.

The count of this clonotype is one. Germline and junction disagree at one end, which may indicate a read error. The rearrangement joins TRBV5-1 to TRBJ1-1; D is ambiguous. Germline V lookup: CDR1 SGHRS, CDR2 YFSETQ. This CDR3 spans 13 amino acids. In DNA form, the CDR3 reads TGCGCCAGCAGCTTGGAAGGGAACACTGAAGCTTCCTTT. This codes for CASSLEGNTEASF.

To note about this clonotype: It may be a read error: a sequence one base away is much more abundant. The chain employs TRBV5-6 and TRBJ2-2; D not resolved. This CDR3 spans 12 amino acids. CDR1 and CDR2 from the germline V gene are SGHDT and YYEEEE. Between the trimmed V and J ends, which lost 6 bases and 6 bases, there was a span of 9 bases. The chain's CDR3 is CASNPEPGELFF. The DNA for the CDR3 is TGTGCCAGCAACCCCGAACCCGGGGAGCTGTTTTTT.

This clonotype came up many times. CDR3 DNA sequence: TGTGCCAGCAGCCAGCAGCGATTTAGTCAGGTGAACACCGGGGAGCTGTTTTTT. It is translated as CASSQQRFSQVNTGELFF. The chain carries TRBV4-2 and TRBJ2-2; D is ambiguous. The CDR3 runs 18 residues. V was cut by 3 bases and J by 1 base, with 18 bases left in between. Germline V CDR1 and CDR2: LGHNA, YNFKEQ.

Ten or more counts support this clonotype. The V call is TRBV6-2 or TRBV6-3, the J call TRBJ2-1; no clear D. Looked up from germline, CDR1 is MNHEY and CDR2 is SVGEGT. The length of the CDR3 is 14 residues. V was shortened by 8 bases and J by 1 base, with 12 bases between the two germline ends. CDR3 nucleotide sequence: TGTGCCAGCGGGCAACCTGGGTCCTACAATGAGCAGTTCTTC. Amino acids: CASGQPGSYNEQFF.

Notes on this clonotype: In this CDR3 the conserved last residue, phenylalanine or tryptophan, is missing, so a read error is likely. The gene calls are TRBV11-3 and TRBJ2-1; D unclear. This CDR3 is 13 amino acids long. Germline V gene sequence: CDR1 SGHNT, CDR2 YENEEA. CDR3 bases: TGTGCAAGCAACTTAGGGCCTGTGAATGAGCAGTTCTCC. Its protein is CASNLGPVNEQFS.

Notes on this clonotype: The junction shows a germline mismatch at one end, possibly a read error. The chain uses TRBV11-2 and TRBJ2-7; D perhaps matches TRBD1 (6 bases). This CDR3 spans 15 amino acids. Germline V CDR1 and CDR2: SGHAT, FQNNGV. The CDR3 DNA reads TGTGGCAGCAGCCCAGGGACACGGAGAACCTACGAGCAGTACTTC. Translation: CGSSPGTRRTYEQYF. Full variable domain (outside the CDR3, taken from reference TRBV11-2 and TRBJ2-7): EAGVAQSPRYKIIEKRQSVAFWCNPISGHATLYWYQQILGQGPKLLIQFQNNGVVDDSQLPKDRFSAERLKGVDSTLKIQPAKLEDSAVYLCGSSPGTRRTYEQYFGPGTRLTVT.

Details on this clonotype: This may arise from a read error, as a much more abundant clone is one base away. The V call is TRBV29-1, the J call TRBJ1-1, with a possible D match to TRBD1 (5 bases). This CDR3 is 15 amino acids long. CDR1 and CDR2 (germline): SQVTM, ANQGSEA. Here the CDR3 reads CGVGAGWGMNTEAFF. DNA for the CDR3: TGCGGCGTCGGCGCAGGGTGGGGTATGAACACTGAAGCTTTCTTT. Variable domain in full (rest from reference TRBV29-1 and TRBJ1-1): SAVISQKPSRDICQRGTSLTIQCQVDSQVTMMFWYRQQPGQSLTLIATANQGSEATYESGFVIDKFPISRPNLTFSTLTVSNMSPEDSSIYLCGVGAGWGMNTEAFFGQGTRLTVV.

A remark on this clonotype: The junction shows a germline mismatch at one end, possibly a read error. The CDR3: CASSQFPGVSDSKQPQHF. The CDR3 DNA reads TGTGCCAGCAGCCAATTCCCGGGGGTTAGTGATAGCAAACAGCCCCAGCATTTT. This chain uses TRBV6-6 with TRBJ1-5; a possible D gene is TRBD1 (5 bases). This CDR3 spans 18 amino acids. The V gene's germline CDR1 is MNHNY and CDR2 SVGAGI (reference sequence).

Turning to this clonotype: This may stem from a read error, because a much larger clone lies one nucleotide away. V is TRBV28 and J is TRBJ1-2; the match to TRBD1 covers 9 bases. After removal of 7 bases from V and 4 bases from J, the junction contained 13 bases not matched to a gene. The CDR3 has 16 residues. Germline CDR1 and CDR2: MDHEN and SYDVKM. In DNA form, the CDR3 reads TGTGCCAGCAATACACCCCCCGGGACAGGGACCTATGGCTACACCTTC. Its protein product is CASNTPPGTGTYGYTF.

About this clonotype itself: At one boundary the junction diverges from the germline segment, which might be a read error. The rearrangement links TRBV4-1 to TRBJ2-5, with D possibly being TRBD2 (5 bases). Germline values: CDR1 MGHRA, CDR2 YSYEKL. The CDR3 consists of 14 residues. CDR3 nucleotide sequence: TGCGCCAGCAGCGAAGAACCTGGAGGAGAGACGCAGTACTTC. Translated: CASSEEPGGETQYF.

In this sample, this clonotype turned up a few times. Its ends do not fully match the called genes, so a read error is possible. The V call is TRBV11-2, the J call TRBJ1-4; D is undetermined. Germline-derived CDR1 and CDR2 are SGHAT and FQNNGV. CDR3 length: 16 residues. The CDR3 spells CAGSNTPGGTNEKLFF. In DNA, the CDR3 is TGTGCCGGCAGCAACACTCCAGGAGGCACAAATGAAAAACTGTTTTTT.

A word on this clonotype: At one end the junction does not follow the germline gene, possibly because of a read error. This chain connects TRBV5-4 to TRBJ2-5; tentatively, D is TRBD1 or TRBD2 (6 bases each). This CDR3 has 15 amino acids. Germline assignment: CDR1 SGHNT and CDR2 YYREEE (reference sequence). DNA of the CDR3: TGTGCCAACAGCTCGAACGGGGGCGGCCAAGAAACCCAGTACTTC. Protein sequence: CANSSNGGGQETQYF. Full variable domain (missing parts from reference TRBV5-4 and TRBJ2-5): ETGVTQSPTHLIKTRGQQVTLRCSSQSGHNTVSWYQQALGQGPQFIFQYYREEENGRGNFPPRFSGLQFPNYSSELNVNALELDDSALYLCANSSNGGGQETQYFGPGTRLLVL.

This clonotype came up once. The junction differs from germline at one of its ends, possibly a read error. This chain uses TRBV11-2 with TRBJ2-7; 10 bases line up with TRBD1. The CDR3 length is 14 residues. CDR1 is SGHAT, CDR2 FQNNGV, per germline. The CDR3 here is CVSSYPTGGREQYF. The CDR3 DNA follows: TGTGTCAGCAGCTACCCGACAGGGGGCAGAGAGCAGTACTTC.

Of note for this clonotype: Compared with germline, one end of the junction differs, possibly owing to a read error. V gene TRBV6-1 combines with J gene TRBJ2-7, with D hard to call. The CDR3 totals 12 residues. CDR1 is MNHNS and CDR2 is SASEGT in the germline V gene. In nucleotides, the CDR3 is TGTGCCAGCAGTGAAAAGGGCTTCGAGCAGCACTTC. Amino acids: CASSEKGFEQHF.

As concerns this clonotype: One base away lies a much larger clone, so this may be a sequencing read error. CDR3 nucleotide sequence: TGTGCCAGCAGTGACAGTTGTAGCAATCAGCCCCAGCATTTT. Protein: CASSDSCSNQPQHF. V usage is TRBV11-3 and J usage is TRBJ1-5; tentatively, D is TRBD1 (5 bases). The CDR3 contains 14 residues. Germline V gives CDR1 SGHNT, CDR2 YENEEA. Trimming removed 6 bases from V and 0 bases from J, with 9 bases in between.